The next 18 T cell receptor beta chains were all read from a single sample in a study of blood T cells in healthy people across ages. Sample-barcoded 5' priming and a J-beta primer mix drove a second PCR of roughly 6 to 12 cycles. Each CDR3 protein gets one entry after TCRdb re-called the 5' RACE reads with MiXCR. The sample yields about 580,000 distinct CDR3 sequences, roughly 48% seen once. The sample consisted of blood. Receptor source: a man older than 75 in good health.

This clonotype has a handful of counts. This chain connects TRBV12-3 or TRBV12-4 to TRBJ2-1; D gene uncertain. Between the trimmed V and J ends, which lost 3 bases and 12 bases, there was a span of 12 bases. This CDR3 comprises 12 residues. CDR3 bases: TGTGCCAGCAGTTTGGACGTTTCGGGGCAGTTCTTC. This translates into CASSLDVSGQFF.

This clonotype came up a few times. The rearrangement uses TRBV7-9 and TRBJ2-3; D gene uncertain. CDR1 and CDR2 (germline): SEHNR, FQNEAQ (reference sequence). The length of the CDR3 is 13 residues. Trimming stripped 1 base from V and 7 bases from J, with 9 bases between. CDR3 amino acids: CASSLEARNTQYF. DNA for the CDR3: TGTGCCAGCAGCTTAGAGGCACGGAATACGCAGTATTTT.

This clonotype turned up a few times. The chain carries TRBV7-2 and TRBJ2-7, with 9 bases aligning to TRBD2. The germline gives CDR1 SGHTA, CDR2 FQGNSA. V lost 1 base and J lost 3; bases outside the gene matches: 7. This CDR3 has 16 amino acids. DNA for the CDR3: TGTGCCAGCAGCTTAGAATCGGCTAGCGGGATCTACGAGCAGTACTTC. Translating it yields CASSLESASGIYEQYF.

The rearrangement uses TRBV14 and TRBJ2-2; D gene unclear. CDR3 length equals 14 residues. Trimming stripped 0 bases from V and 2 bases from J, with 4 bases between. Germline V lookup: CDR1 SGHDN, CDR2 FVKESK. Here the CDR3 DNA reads TGTGCCAGCAGCCAAGAGCTCAACACCGGGGAGCTGTTTTTT. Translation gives CASSQELNTGELFF.

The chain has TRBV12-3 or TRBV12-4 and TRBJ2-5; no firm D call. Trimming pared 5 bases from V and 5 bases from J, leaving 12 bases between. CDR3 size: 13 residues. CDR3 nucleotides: TGTGCCAGCAGTCCCGAGTTTTGGGAGACCCAGTACTTC. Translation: CASSPEFWETQYF.

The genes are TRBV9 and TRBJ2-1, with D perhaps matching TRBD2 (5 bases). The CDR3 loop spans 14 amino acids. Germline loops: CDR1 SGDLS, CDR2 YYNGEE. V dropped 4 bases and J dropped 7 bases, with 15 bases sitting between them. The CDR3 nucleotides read TGTGCCAGCAGCAGGAGGTTTTTCAGGAATGAGCAGTTCTTC. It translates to CASSRRFFRNEQFF. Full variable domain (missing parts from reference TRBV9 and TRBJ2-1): DSGVTQTPKHLITATGQRVTLRCSPRSGDLSVYWYQQSLDQGLQFLIQYYNGEERAKGNILERFSAQQFPDLHSELNLSSLELGDSALYFCASSRRFFRNEQFFGPGTRLTVL.

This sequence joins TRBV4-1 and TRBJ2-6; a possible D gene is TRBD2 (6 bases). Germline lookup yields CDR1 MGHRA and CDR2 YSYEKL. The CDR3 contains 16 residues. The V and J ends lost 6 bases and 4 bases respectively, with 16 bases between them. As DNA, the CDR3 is TGCGCCAGCAGTCGGGCGGGGATCGGCGGGGCCAACGTCCTGACTTTC. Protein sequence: CASSRAGIGGANVLTF.

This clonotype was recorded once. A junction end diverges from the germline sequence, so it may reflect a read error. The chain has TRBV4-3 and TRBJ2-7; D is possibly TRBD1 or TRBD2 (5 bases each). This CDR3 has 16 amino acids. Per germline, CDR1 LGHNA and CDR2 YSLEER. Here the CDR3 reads CASQEVHGTSSYERYF. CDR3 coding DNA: TGCGCCAGCCAAGAGGTCCATGGGACCAGCTCCTACGAGCGGTACTTC.

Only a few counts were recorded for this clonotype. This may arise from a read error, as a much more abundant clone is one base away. CDR3 sequence (DNA): TGTGCCAGCAGCATCGGCAGGGTGAATTCACCCCTCCACTTT. Translated, it gives CASSIGRVNSPLHF. The rearrangement joins TRBV6-6 to TRBJ1-6; a possible D gene is TRBD1 (5 bases). CDR3 length equals 14 residues. Trimming took off 6 bases at V and 7 bases at J, with 13 bases between the two ends. Germline CDR1 MNHNY, CDR2 SVGAGI (reference sequence).

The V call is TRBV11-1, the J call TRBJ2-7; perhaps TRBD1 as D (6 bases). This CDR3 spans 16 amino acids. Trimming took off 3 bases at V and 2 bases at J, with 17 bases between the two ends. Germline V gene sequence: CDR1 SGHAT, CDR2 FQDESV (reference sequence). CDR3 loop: CASSFKGVGNAYEQYF. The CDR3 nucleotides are TGTGCCAGCAGCTTTAAGGGGGTTGGGAACGCCTACGAGCAGTACTTC.

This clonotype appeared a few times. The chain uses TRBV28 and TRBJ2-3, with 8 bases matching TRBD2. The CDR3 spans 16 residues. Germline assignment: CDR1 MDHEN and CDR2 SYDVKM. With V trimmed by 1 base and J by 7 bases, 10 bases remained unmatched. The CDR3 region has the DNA TGTGCCAGCAGTTTATACCCCAGCGGGAGAGTACATACGCAGTATTTT. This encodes CASSLYPSGRVHTQYF.

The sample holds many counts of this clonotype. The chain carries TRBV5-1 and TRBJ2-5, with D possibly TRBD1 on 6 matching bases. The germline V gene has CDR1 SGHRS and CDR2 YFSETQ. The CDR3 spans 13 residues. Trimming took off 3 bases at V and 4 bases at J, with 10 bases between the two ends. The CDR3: CASSSGTRETQYF. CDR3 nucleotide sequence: TGCGCCAGCAGCTCCGGGACACGAGAGACCCAGTACTTC.

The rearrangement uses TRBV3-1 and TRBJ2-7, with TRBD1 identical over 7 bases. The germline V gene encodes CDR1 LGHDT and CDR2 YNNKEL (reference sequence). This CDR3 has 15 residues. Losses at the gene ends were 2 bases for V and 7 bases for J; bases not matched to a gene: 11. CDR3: CASSQSGTAEREQYF. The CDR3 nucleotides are TGTGCCAGCAGCCAATCCGGGACAGCGGAACGGGAGCAGTACTTC.

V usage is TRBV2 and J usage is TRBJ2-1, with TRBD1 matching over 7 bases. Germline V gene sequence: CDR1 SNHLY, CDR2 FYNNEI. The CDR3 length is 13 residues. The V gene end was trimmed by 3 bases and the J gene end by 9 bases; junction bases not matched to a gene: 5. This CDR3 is CASSDPPGGEQFF. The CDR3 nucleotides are TGTGCCAGCAGTGATCCTCCAGGGGGTGAGCAGTTCTTC.

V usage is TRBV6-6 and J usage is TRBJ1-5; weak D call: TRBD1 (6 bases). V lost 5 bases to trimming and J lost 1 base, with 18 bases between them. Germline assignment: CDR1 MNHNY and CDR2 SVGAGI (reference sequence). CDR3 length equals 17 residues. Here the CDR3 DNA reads TGTGCCAGCAGTGGCAGGGGAGCGGTGGGAAGCAATCAGCCCCAGCATTTT. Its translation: CASSGRGAVGSNQPQHF.

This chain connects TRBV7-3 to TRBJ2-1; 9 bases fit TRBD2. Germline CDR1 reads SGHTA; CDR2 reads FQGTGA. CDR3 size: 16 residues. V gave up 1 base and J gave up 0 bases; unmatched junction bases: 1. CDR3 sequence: CASSLIAGASYNEQFF. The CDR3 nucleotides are TGTGCCAGCAGCTTAATAGCGGGGGCCTCCTACAATGAGCAGTTCTTC. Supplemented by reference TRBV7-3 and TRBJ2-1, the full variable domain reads GAGVSQTPSNKVTEKGKYVELRCDPISGHTALYWYRQSLGQGPEFLIYFQGTGAADDSGLPNDRFFAVRPEGSVSTLKIQRTERGDSAVYLCASSLIAGASYNEQFFGPGTRLTVL.

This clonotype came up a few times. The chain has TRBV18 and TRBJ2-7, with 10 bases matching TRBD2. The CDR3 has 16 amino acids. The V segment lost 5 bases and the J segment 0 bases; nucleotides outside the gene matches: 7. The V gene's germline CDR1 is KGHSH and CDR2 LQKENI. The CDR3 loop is CASSASLAGSSYEQYF. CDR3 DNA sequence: TGTGCCAGCTCAGCCTCACTAGCGGGGAGCTCCTACGAGCAGTACTTC.

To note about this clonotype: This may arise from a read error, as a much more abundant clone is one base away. The CDR3: CASKTDRDPEMGEQYF. The DNA for the CDR3 is TGTGCCAGCAAAACTGACAGGGACCCCGAGATGGGCGAGCAGTACTTC. The chain recombines TRBV6-5 with TRBJ2-5; 7 nucleotides agree with TRBD1. The J call may be incorrect, as the DNA end agrees better with TRBJ2-7. Germline CDR1 MNHEY, CDR2 SVGAGI. The CDR3 consists of 16 residues.